These 13 T cell receptor beta chains were all obtained from the same sample, sequenced in a study of blood T cells in healthy people across ages. For the second PCR, which ran for 7 to 11 cycles, a sample-barcoded 5' primer and a J-beta primer mix were used. TCRdb reanalysed the 5' RACE reads using MiXCR and keeps one entry per CDR3 protein. The sample yields about 2 million distinct CDR3 sequences, roughly 50% seen once. The specimen was blood. The origin of the receptors is a woman in her thirties or forties in good health.

The CDR3 bases are TGCAGTGCTAGCCGTCCAGGGGCTGGCAATCAGCCCCAGCATTTT. Protein sequence: CSASRPGAGNQPQHF. The rearrangement uses TRBV20-1 and TRBJ1-5; D perhaps matches TRBD1 (6 bases). Trimming stripped 3 bases from V and 2 bases from J, with 14 bases between. Germline V gene data show CDR1 as DFQATT and CDR2 as SNEGSKA (reference sequence). The CDR3 consists of 15 residues.

This clonotype was seen more than once but under ten times. V usage is TRBV4-2 and J usage is TRBJ2-7; D ambiguous. Deletions cut 7 bases from V and 6 bases from J, with 10 bases between. Germline CDR1 is LGHNA and CDR2 is YNFKEQ. CDR3 size: 11 residues. The CDR3 sequence is CASKAMFEQYF. The CDR3 DNA follows: TGTGCCAGCAAGGCGATGTTCGAGCAGTACTTC.

In this sample, this clonotype turned up a few times. The V gene is TRBV27, the J gene TRBJ2-7; TRBD2 is a possible D gene (7 bases). In germline, CDR1 is MNHEY, CDR2 SMNVEV (reference sequence). The CDR3 has 14 residues. V lost 7 bases and J lost 3, with 16 bases in between. CDR3 region: CASTLRGAGYEQYF. Here the CDR3 DNA reads TGTGCCAGCACCCTCCGGGGGGCCGGCTACGAGCAGTACTTC.

This clonotype appeared a few times. The chain is built from TRBV7-8 and TRBJ1-2, with TRBD1 matching 7 bases. The CDR3 loop spans 14 amino acids. The germline V gene has CDR1 SGHVS and CDR2 FQNEAQ. The ends lost 5 bases at V and 4 bases at J; junction bases unmatched: 7. CDR3 residues: CASSPDRVAYGYTF. The CDR3 nucleotides are TGTGCCAGCAGCCCTGACAGGGTGGCCTATGGCTACACCTTC. The full variable domain, its missing parts supplied by reference TRBV7-8 and TRBJ1-2, is GAGVSQSPRYKVAKRGQDVALRCDPISGHVSLFWYQQALGQGPEFLTYFQNEAQLDKSGLPSDRFFAERPEGSVSTLKIQRTQQEDSAVYLCASSPDRVAYGYTFGSGTRLTVV.

In this sample, this clonotype turned up a few times. The chain recombines TRBV9 with TRBJ2-3, with 8 bases that match TRBD2. CDR3 length: 16 amino acids. Losses at the gene ends were 0 bases for V and 0 bases for J; bases not matched to a gene: 3. From germline, CDR1 is SGDLS and CDR2 YYNGEE. CDR3 loop: CASSVGSSGSTDTQYF. The CDR3 DNA is TGTGCCAGCAGCGTAGGGTCTAGCGGGAGCACAGATACGCAGTATTTT.

This clonotype has more than one count but fewer than ten. V gene TRBV4-3 combines with J gene TRBJ2-4; a weak D match, TRBD2 (5 bases). V shed 3 bases and J shed 3 bases, with 12 bases lying between them. The length of the CDR3 is 15 residues. The germline V gene has CDR1 LGHNA and CDR2 YSLEER. DNA of the CDR3: TGCGCCAGCAGCCACCTCGGGATCGACAAAAACATTCAGTACTTC. This encodes CASSHLGIDKNIQYF.

The V gene is TRBV6-1, the J gene TRBJ1-2; D possibly corresponds to TRBD1 (5 bases). The CDR3 sequence is 12 residues long. Germline V CDR1 and CDR2: MNHNS, SASEGT. The V and J ends lost 3 bases and 9 bases respectively, with 11 bases between them. The DNA for the CDR3 is TGTGCCAGCAGTGAGATATGGGGGAGCTACACCTTC. Encoded protein: CASSEIWGSYTF.

The V gene is TRBV10-3, the J gene TRBJ2-1, with 8 bases fitting TRBD1. In germline, CDR1 is ENHRY, CDR2 SYGVKD. J gave up 4 bases and V 6 bases, and 5 bases lay outside the gene matches. This CDR3 region has 14 residues. In nucleotides, the CDR3 is TGTGCCATCAGACCGGGACAGGAATACAATGAGCAGTTCTTC. Translated: CAIRPGQEYNEQFF.

This sequence joins TRBV5-1 and TRBJ1-1, with 8 bases identical to TRBD1. The CDR3 has 18 amino acids. Losses at the gene ends were 0 bases for V and 0 bases for J; bases not matched to a gene: 10. The germline gives CDR1 SGHRS, CDR2 YFSETQ. The CDR3 protein is CASSLALVRQGMNTEAFF. The CDR3 DNA is TGCGCCAGCAGCTTGGCCTTGGTACGACAGGGGATGAACACTGAAGCTTTCTTT.

This chain links TRBV7-2 with TRBJ2-3; no reliable D call. There are 15 residues in the CDR3. Germline V CDR1 and CDR2: SGHTA, FQGNSA. Trimming cost V 2 bases and J 4 bases, with 13 bases left between them. CDR3 sequence reads: CASSLSPVAADTQYF. In DNA form, the CDR3 reads TGTGCCAGCAGCTTATCTCCAGTGGCTGCAGATACGCAGTATTTT.

This clonotype has only a few counts. The chain employs TRBV20-1 and TRBJ2-1; D is perhaps TRBD1 or TRBD2 (6 bases each). The CDR3 spans 17 residues. Trimming took 0 bases from V and 0 from J, leaving 15 bases between them. Germline lookup yields CDR1 DFQATT and CDR2 SNEGSKA (reference sequence). CDR3 bases: TGCAGTGCTAGAGATAATTTAGGGGGGAGCTCCTACAATGAGCAGTTCTTC. Residues: CSARDNLGGSSYNEQFF.

Note on this clonotype: Compared with germline, one end of the junction differs, possibly owing to a read error. The rearrangement joins TRBV20-1 to TRBJ1-2; D is unresolved. This CDR3 contains 14 residues. CDR1 is DFQATT and CDR2 is SNEGSKA in the germline V gene (reference sequence). The CDR3 here is CSARDPETAYGYTF. The CDR3 DNA is TGCAGCGCTAGAGATCCAGAAACAGCGTATGGCTACACCTTC.

V is TRBV9 and J is TRBJ2-6; D remains ambiguous. The CDR3 has 17 residues. Germline V gives CDR1 SGDLS, CDR2 YYNGEE. The V end was cut by 4 bases, the J end by 0 bases, with 14 bases between. The CDR3 nucleotides read TGTGCCAGCAGCTTTTCTCGGGTGGGCTCTGGGGCCAACGTCCTGACTTTC. Protein product: CASSFSRVGSGANVLTF.